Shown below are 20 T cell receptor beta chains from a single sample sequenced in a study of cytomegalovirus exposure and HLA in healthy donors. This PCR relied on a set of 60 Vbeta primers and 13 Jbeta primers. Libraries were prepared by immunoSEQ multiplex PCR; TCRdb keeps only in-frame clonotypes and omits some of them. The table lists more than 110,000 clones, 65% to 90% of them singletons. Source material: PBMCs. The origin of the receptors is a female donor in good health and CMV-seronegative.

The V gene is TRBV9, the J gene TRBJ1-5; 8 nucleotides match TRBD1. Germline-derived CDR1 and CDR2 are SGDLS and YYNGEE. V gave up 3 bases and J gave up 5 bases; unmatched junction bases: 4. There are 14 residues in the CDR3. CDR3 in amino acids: CASSADRADQPQHF. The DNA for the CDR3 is TGTGCCAGCAGCGCGGACAGGGCCGATCAGCCCCAGCATTTT.

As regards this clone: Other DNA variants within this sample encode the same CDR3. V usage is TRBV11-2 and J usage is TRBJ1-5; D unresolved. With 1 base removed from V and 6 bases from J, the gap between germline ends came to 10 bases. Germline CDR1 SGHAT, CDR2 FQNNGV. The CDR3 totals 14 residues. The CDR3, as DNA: TGTGCCAGCAGCTTAGTGGGGAGAGGTCAGCCCCAGCATTTT. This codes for CASSLVGRGQPQHF.

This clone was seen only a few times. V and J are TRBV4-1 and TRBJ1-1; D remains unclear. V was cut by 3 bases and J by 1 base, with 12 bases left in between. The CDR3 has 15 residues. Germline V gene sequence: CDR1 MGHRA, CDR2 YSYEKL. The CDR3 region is CASSQITEGNTEAFF. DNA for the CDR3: TGCGCCAGCAGCCAGATTACAGAGGGGAACACTGAAGCTTTCTTT.

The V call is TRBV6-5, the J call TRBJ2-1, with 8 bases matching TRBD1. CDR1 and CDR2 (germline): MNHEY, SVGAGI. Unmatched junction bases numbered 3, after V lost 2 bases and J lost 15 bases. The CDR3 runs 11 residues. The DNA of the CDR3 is TGTGCCAGCAGTTACCGGGACAGGAGGTTCTTC. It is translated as CASSYRDRRFF.

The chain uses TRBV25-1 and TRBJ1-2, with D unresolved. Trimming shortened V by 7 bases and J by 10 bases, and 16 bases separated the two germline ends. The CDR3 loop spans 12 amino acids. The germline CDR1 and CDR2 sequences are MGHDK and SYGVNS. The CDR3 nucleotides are TGTGCCAGCATGGGAGGGAACTGGATCTACACCTTC. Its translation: CASMGGNWIYTF.

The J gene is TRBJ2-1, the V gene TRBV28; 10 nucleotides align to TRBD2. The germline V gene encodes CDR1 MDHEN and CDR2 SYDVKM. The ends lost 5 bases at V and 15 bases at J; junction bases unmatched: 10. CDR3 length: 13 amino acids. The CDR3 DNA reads TGTGCCAGCAGTGACAGGAGCGGGAGGGGGCCGTTCTTC. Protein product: CASSDRSGRGPFF.

CDR3 protein: CASGGDSNQPQHF. As DNA, the CDR3 is TGTGCCAGCGGGGGGGATAGCAATCAGCCCCAGCATTTT. The chain is built from TRBV2 and TRBJ1-5, with D perhaps TRBD1 (5 bases). The CDR3 spans 13 residues. Germline lookup yields CDR1 SNHLY and CDR2 FYNNEI. Trimming shortened V by 8 bases and J by 0 bases, and 8 bases separated the two germline ends.

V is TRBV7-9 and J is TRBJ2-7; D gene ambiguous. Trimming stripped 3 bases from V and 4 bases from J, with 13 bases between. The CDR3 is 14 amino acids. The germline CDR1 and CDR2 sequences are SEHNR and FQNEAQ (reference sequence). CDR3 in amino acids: CASSFSQALYEQYF. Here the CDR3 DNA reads TGTGCCAGCAGCTTCAGCCAGGCTCTTTACGAGCAGTACTTC.

In nucleotides, the CDR3 is TGTGCCAGCAGCTCAGACAGGGGGCGTACAGATACGCAGTATTTT. Translating gives CASSSDRGRTDTQYF. This sequence joins TRBV11-2 and TRBJ2-3; 10 bases agree with TRBD1. The CDR3 spans 15 residues. CDR1 is SGHAT, CDR2 FQNNGV, per germline. Unmatched junction bases numbered 4, after V lost 4 bases and J lost 3 bases.

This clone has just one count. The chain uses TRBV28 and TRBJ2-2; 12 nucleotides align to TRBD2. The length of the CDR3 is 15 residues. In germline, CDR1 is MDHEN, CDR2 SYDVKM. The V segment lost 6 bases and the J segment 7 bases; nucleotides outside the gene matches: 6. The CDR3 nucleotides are TGTGCCAGCAGACTACTAGCGGGAGGTAGCGGGGAGCTGTTTTTT. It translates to CASRLLAGGSGELFF.

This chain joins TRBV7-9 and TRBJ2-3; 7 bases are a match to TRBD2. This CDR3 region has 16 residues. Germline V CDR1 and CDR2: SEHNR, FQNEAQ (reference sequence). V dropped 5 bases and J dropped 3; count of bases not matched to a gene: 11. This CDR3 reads CASSPSGTSETDTQYF. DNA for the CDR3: TGTGCCAGCAGCCCATCGGGAACTAGCGAGACAGATACGCAGTATTTT. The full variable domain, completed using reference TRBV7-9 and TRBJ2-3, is DTGVSQNPRHKITKRGQNVTFRCDPISEHNRLYWYRQTLGQGPEFLTYFQNEAQLEKSRLLSDRFSAERPKGSFSTLEIQRTEQGDSAMYLCASSPSGTSETDTQYFGPGTRLTVL.

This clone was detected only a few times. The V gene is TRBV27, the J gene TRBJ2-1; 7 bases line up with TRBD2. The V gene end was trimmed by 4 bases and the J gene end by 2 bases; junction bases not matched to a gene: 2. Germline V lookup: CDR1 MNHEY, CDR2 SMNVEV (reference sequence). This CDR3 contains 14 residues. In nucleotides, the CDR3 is TGTGCCAGCAGTTCGGGACTAACCTACAATGAGCAGTTCTTC. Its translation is CASSSGLTYNEQFF.

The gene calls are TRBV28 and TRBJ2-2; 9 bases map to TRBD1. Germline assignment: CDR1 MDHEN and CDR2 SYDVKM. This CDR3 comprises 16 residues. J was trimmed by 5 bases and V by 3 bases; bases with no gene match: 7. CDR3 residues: CASSFGTGLLTGELFF. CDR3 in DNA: TGTGCCAGCAGTTTTGGGACAGGGCTCCTTACCGGGGAGCTGTTTTTT.

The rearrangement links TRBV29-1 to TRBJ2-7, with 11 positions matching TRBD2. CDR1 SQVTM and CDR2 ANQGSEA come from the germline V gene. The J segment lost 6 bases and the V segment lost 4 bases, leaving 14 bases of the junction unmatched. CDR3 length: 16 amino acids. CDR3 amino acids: CSVALDSTSGSGEQYF. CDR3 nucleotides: TGCAGCGTTGCCCTCGATAGTACTAGCGGGAGCGGCGAGCAGTACTTC.

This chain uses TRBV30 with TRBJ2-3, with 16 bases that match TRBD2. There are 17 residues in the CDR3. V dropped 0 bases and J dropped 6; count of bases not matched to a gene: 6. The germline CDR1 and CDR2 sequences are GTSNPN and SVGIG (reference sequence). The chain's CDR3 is CAWSVQGLAGGMDTQYF. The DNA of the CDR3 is TGTGCCTGGAGTGTACAGGGACTAGCGGGAGGGATGGATACGCAGTATTTT.

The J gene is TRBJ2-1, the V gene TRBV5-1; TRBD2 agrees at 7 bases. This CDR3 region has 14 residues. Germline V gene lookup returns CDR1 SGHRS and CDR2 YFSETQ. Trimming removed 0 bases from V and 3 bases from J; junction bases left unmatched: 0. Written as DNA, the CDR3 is TGCGCCAGCAGCTTGGGCGGGAGCTACAATGAGCAGTTCTTC. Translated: CASSLGGSYNEQFF. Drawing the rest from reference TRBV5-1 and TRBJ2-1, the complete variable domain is KAGVTQTPRYLIKTRGQQVTLSCSPISGHRSVSWYQQTPGQGLQFLFEYFSETQRNKGNFPGRFSGRQFSNSRSEMNVSTLELGDSALYLCASSLGGSYNEQFFGPGTRLTVL.

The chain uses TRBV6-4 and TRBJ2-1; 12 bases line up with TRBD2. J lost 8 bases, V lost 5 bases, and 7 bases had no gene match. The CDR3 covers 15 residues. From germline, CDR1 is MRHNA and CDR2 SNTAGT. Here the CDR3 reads CASSKTSGRIDEQFF. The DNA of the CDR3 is TGTGCCAGCAGTAAAACTAGCGGGAGGATAGATGAGCAGTTCTTC.

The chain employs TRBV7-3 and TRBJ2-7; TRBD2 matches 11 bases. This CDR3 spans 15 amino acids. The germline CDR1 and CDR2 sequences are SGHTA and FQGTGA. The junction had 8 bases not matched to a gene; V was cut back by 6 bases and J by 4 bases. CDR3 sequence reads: CASSLLAGVGYEQYF. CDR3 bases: TGTGCCAGCAGTTTACTAGCGGGAGTAGGTTACGAGCAGTACTTC.

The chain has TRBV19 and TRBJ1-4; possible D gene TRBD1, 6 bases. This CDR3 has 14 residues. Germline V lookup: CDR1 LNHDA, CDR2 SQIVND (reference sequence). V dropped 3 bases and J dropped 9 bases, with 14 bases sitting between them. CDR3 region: CASSIRSGHQKLFF. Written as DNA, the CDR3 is TGTGCCAGTAGTATTCGATCGGGACACCAAAAACTGTTTTTT.

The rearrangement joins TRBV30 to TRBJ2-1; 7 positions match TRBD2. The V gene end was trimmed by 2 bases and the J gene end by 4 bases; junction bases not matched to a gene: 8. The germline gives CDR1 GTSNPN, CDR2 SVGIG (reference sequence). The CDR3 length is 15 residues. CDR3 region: CAWSYSSGAYNEQFF. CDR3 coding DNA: TGTGCCTGGAGTTATTCTAGCGGAGCTTACAATGAGCAGTTCTTC.